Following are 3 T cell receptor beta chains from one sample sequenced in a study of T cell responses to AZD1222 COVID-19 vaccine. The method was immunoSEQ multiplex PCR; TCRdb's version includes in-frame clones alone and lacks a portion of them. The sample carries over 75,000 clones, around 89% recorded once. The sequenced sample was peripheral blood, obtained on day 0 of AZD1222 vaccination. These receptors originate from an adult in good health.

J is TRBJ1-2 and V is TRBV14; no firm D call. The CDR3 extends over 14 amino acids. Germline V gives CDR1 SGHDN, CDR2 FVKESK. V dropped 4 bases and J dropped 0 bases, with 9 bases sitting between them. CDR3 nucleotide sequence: TGTGCCAGCAGCCCGCAAAGCACTAACTATGGCTACACCTTC. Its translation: CASSPQSTNYGYTF.

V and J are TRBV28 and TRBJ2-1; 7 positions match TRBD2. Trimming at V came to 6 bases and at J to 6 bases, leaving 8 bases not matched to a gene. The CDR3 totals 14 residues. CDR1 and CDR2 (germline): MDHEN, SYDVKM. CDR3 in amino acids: CASSRPGGSNEQFF. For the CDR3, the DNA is TGTGCCAGCAGCAGACCGGGGGGAAGCAATGAGCAGTTCTTC.

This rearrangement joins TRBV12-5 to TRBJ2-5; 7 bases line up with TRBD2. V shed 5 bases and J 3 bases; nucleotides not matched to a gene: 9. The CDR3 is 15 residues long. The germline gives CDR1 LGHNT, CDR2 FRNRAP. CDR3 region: CASGLQSGTKETQYF. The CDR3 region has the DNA TGTGCTAGTGGTCTTCAATCCGGGACTAAAGAGACCCAGTACTTC.